This T cell receptor beta chain was recorded in a study of graft-versus-host responses after intestinal transplantation. The wider study: Multivisceral, liver-intestinal, or isolated intestinal transplants were performed in recipients.

The starting material, graft tissue, was processed to release intraepithelial and lamina propria lymphocytes. Assay: immunoSEQ multiplex PCR; the TCRdb copy retains only in-frame clones and omits some. The repertoire holds about 37,000 clones, roughly 87% seen once, with around 17% in the top ten. The sequencing here drew on ileum tissue, taken 200 to 210 days after intestinal transplant. The sequence was obtained from a human patient who received an intestinal transplant, so some T cells may come from the graft donor.

This chain's CDR3 is CASSPGQGFSYEQYF. As DNA, the CDR3 is TGTGCCAGCTCACCAGGACAAGGGTTCTCCTACGAGCAGTACTTC. This chain links TRBV18 with TRBJ2-7; D is perhaps TRBD1 (5 bases). CDR1 is KGHSH, CDR2 LQKENI, per germline. V was clipped by 2 bases and J by 0 bases, with 11 bases between them. CDR3 length: 15 residues.